This T cell receptor beta chain appears in the sequencing data of a study of CD8 T cells in Susac syndrome. The V and J ends lost 2 bases and 8 bases respectively, with 10 bases between them. Looked up from germline, CDR1 is MNHEY and CDR2 is SMNVEV (reference sequence). This CDR3 has 13 amino acids. The T cells that were sequenced for TCR beta were CD8+ and CD4+ cells from blood. Treatment-naive patients with stable or active relapsing-remitting disease were the multiple sclerosis controls. TEMRA cells were FACS-enriched, while CD8+ and CD4+ T cells were negatively isolated. RNA in amounts of about 0.5 to 1 ug was reverse transcribed with random hexamers. TCR beta CDR3 was amplified by immunoSEQ multiplex PCR. This amplification extended across 54 Vbeta and 13 Jbeta segments. TCRdb redid the calling of the immunoSEQ multiplex PCR reads with MiXCR, one entry per CDR3 protein. The sample has 150,000 to 180,000 distinct CDR3 sequences, nearly 97% seen once.

The sequence came from a human donor with multiple sclerosis. Input material: CD8+ T cells from PBMCs. The V call is TRBV27, the J call TRBJ2-1; D gene uncertain. CDR3 protein: CASSLLSRDEQFF. The CDR3 DNA sequence: TGTGCCAGCAGTTTACTTAGCCGGGATGAGCAGTTCTTC.